This T cell receptor beta chain stems from a study of CD8+ T cells in alopecia areata. Study at large: Each recipient was a roughly 7-11-week-old female C3H/HeJ mouse given skin from a roughly 6-13-month-old C3H/HeJ donor with spontaneous alopecia. General study points: Alopecia totalis/universalis scalp especially showed more expanded CD8+ clones than normal scalp.

Time point reported: mouse skin at time of skin grafting. Once RNA had been extracted, it was reverse transcribed into cDNA to act as the sequencing template. Only in-frame clones appear in the TCRdb table, and some are missing; sequencing was by immunoSEQ multiplex PCR. The sample shows about 1,100 clones, none of them appearing just once. In its sample, this clone was seen many times. Its antigen is unknown. Mouse germline and gene names are used. The CDR3 goes on 4 residues after the read ends, and that part is filled in from the germline J gene. Germline values: CDR1 MSHET, CDR2 SYDVDS. This CDR3 is built from 15 residues. V lost 0 bases, J lost 4 bases, and 12 bases lay in between.

The source material was skin, sampled at week 0. This receptor was taken from a C3H/HeJ mouse with alopecia areata. The MHC haplotype of the strain is H2-k. This chain connects TRBV29 to TRBJ1-1; the D is unclear. The CDR3 here is CASSLSRQASTEVFF. CDR3 bases read: TGTGCTAGCAGTTTATCAAGACAAGCAAGCACA.